These 10 T cell receptor beta chains share one sample of origin, sequenced in a study of cytomegalovirus exposure and HLA in healthy donors. The PCR had 60 Vbeta and 13 Jbeta primers. Assay used: immunoSEQ multiplex PCR; TCRdb lists only in-frame clones, some missing. The sample has approximately 290,000 clones; roughly 80% are singletons. Sequencing was done on a sample of PBMCs. Every receptor here comes from a girl aged 2 to 9 in good health and CMV-seronegative.

DNA of the CDR3: TGCGCCAGCAGTCTCCGGGGCACTAGCGGGGGGGCGGAGACCCAGTACTTC. Its protein product is CASSLRGTSGGAETQYF. The chain uses TRBV5-1 and TRBJ2-5, with 13 bases identical to TRBD2. From germline, CDR1 is SGHRS and CDR2 YFSETQ. The CDR3 is 17 amino acids. Trimming at V came to 5 bases and at J to 5 bases, leaving 12 bases not matched to a gene. Combining the CDR3 with reference TRBV5-1 and TRBJ2-5 gives the whole variable domain KAGVTQTPRYLIKTRGQQVTLSCSPISGHRSVSWYQQTPGQGLQFLFEYFSETQRNKGNFPGRFSGRQFSNSRSEMNVSTLELGDSALYLCASSLRGTSGGAETQYFGPGTRLLVL.

The genes are TRBV11-3 and TRBJ2-7; 10 nucleotides line up with TRBD2. This CDR3 contains 18 residues. Losses at the gene ends were 0 bases for V and 2 bases for J; bases not matched to a gene: 10. CDR1 is SGHNT and CDR2 is YENEEA in the germline V gene. The CDR3 DNA follows: TGTGCCAGCAGCTTAGATGAGCTAGCGGGGGCAAAACCCTACGAGCAGTACTTC. It is translated as CASSLDELAGAKPYEQYF.

In DNA, the CDR3 is TGTGCCAGCAGCTTAGACCCATGGGAGGGCAAGCCTTTCTTT. Its protein product is CASSLDPWEGKPFF. This sequence joins TRBV11-2 and TRBJ1-1; D not certain. The V gene's germline CDR1 is SGHAT and CDR2 FQNNGV. This CDR3 has 14 residues. V lost 0 bases to trimming and J lost 12 bases, with 17 bases between them.

The chain couples TRBV7-9 to TRBJ2-7; D perhaps matches TRBD1 (6 bases). The germline V gene encodes CDR1 SEHNR and CDR2 FQNEAQ (reference sequence). The CDR3 has 15 residues. Between the trimmed V and J ends, which lost 5 bases and 2 bases, there was a span of 16 bases. CDR3 region: CASSPPRGNPYEQYF. The CDR3 DNA follows: TGTGCCAGCAGCCCTCCGAGGGGGAACCCCTACGAGCAGTACTTC.

This chain uses TRBV19 with TRBJ1-5, with D possibly being TRBD1 (6 bases). Germline CDR1 and CDR2: LNHDA and SQIVND (reference sequence). CDR3 size: 14 residues. Trimming pared 0 bases from V and 7 bases from J, leaving 10 bases between. CDR3 nucleotides: TGTGCCAGTAGTATAGAACAGGGTAACCAGCCCCAGCATTTT. The encoded protein is CASSIEQGNQPQHF. Full variable domain (remainder filled in from reference TRBV19 and TRBJ1-5): DGGITQSPKYLFRKEGQNVTLSCEQNLNHDAMYWYRQDPGQGLRLIYYSQIVNDFQKGDIAEGYSVSREKKESFPLTVTSAQKNPTAFYLCASSIEQGNQPQHFGDGTRLSIL.

The chain employs TRBV6-1 and TRBJ2-1, with a weak D call TRBD2 (5 bases). This CDR3 spans 13 amino acids. Trimming left V 5 bases short and J 4 bases short, with 9 bases between. Germline CDR1 is MNHNS and CDR2 is SASEGT. This CDR3 reads CASSILGYNEQFF. The CDR3 nucleotides are TGTGCCAGCAGTATACTAGGATACAATGAGCAGTTCTTC.

This clone was observed once. V and J are TRBV29-1 and TRBJ1-1; D perhaps matches TRBD1 (5 bases). CDR1 is SQVTM, CDR2 ANQGSEA, per germline. There are 11 residues in the CDR3. Trimming removed 7 bases at V and 7 bases at J, with 13 bases between. CDR3 region: CSGLGDFEAFF. CDR3 DNA sequence: TGCAGCGGGCTGGGGGACTTTGAAGCTTTCTTT. The whole variable domain, remainder taken from reference TRBV29-1 and TRBJ1-1, is SAVISQKPSRDICQRGTSLTIQCQVDSQVTMMFWYRQQPGQSLTLIATANQGSEATYESGFVIDKFPISRPNLTFSTLTVSNMSPEDSSIYLCSGLGDFEAFFGQGTRLTVV.

This clone was seen only once. This rearrangement joins TRBV30 to TRBJ2-1, with a possible D match to TRBD1 (6 bases). The germline V gene encodes CDR1 GTSNPN and CDR2 SVGIG (reference sequence). The CDR3 spans 12 residues. V dropped 3 bases and J dropped 12 bases, with 15 bases sitting between them. Here the CDR3 DNA reads TGTGCCTGGAGCTACACAGGGTTGCGGCAGTTCTTC. Translating it yields CAWSYTGLRQFF.

Here the CDR3 reads CAISLHESNTEAFF. CDR3 bases: TGTGCCATCTCCCTCCACGAGAGTAACACTGAAGCTTTCTTT. The chain joins TRBV10-3 to TRBJ1-1; D is uncertain. The ends were cut back, 8 bases at V and 2 bases at J, with 15 bases in the middle. There are 14 residues in the CDR3. Germline CDR1 ENHRY, CDR2 SYGVKD.

V usage is TRBV28 and J usage is TRBJ2-7, with 14 bases fitting TRBD2. Germline values: CDR1 MDHEN, CDR2 SYDVKM. The CDR3 sequence is 18 residues long. With 7 bases clipped from V and 7 bases from J, the junction kept 18 bases outside the gene matches. The chain's CDR3 is CASTYNPGLAGVVGEQYF. The CDR3 bases are TGTGCCAGCACCTACAATCCGGGACTAGCGGGAGTAGTGGGAGAGCAGTACTTC. The full variable domain, with the rest looked up from reference TRBV28 and TRBJ2-7, is DVKVTQSSRYLVKRTGEKVFLECVQDMDHENMFWYRQDPGLGLRLIYFSYDVKMKEKGDIPEGYSVSREKKERFSLILESASTNQTSMYLCASTYNPGLAGVVGEQYFGPGTRLTVT.